This section outlines one T cell receptor beta chain sequence together with its context. This entry is derived from a study of blood T cell repertoires in COVID-19. CDR1 SGHTS and CDR2 YDEGEE come from the germline V gene. This CDR3 comprises 13 residues. V was clipped by 6 bases and J by 0 bases, with 8 bases between them. Clinical history reported by participants formed the basis on which cohorts were assigned. Each recovered donor of Cohort 3 presented with two negative PCRs, clearance, or symptom resolution. The repertoire was sequenced with immunoSEQ multiplex PCR; TCRdb's copy has only in-frame clones and lacks some. The data show about 190,000 clones, approximately 84% seen once.

The sample consisted of PBMCs or T cells enriched from blood (not recorded which). The V call is TRBV5-8, the J call TRBJ2-3; D gene unclear. This receptor was taken from a woman in her 30s who had recovered from COVID-19. The CDR3 is CASKPISTDTQYF. CDR3 nucleotides: TGTGCCAGCAAGCCGATTAGCACAGATACGCAGTATTTT.